The 22 T cell receptor beta chains below all came from one sample that was sequenced in a study of blood T cells in healthy people across ages. Primers used in a second PCR of about 7 to 12 cycles were a sample-barcoded 5' primer and a J-beta primer mix. TCRdb reanalysed the 5' RACE reads using MiXCR and keeps one entry per CDR3 protein. Altogether 550,000 to 650,000 distinct CDR3 sequences are present, over 25% being singletons, with the ten largest covering over 3.5%. The same data also contributed to another study, on T cells of mothers and their children.

The sequencing input was blood. These receptors all come from a boy aged 2 to 10 in good health.

The chain has TRBV5-6 and TRBJ2-7, with D possibly matching TRBD2 (6 bases). This CDR3 contains 17 residues. Trimming pared 7 bases from V and 2 bases from J, leaving 25 bases between. The germline CDR1 and CDR2 sequences are SGHDT and YYEEEE. CDR3 coding DNA: TGTGCCAGCTCACCGGGACTTCCAACGGGTATCACCTACGAGCAGTACTTC. Protein sequence: CASSPGLPTGITYEQYF.

J is TRBJ1-2 and V is TRBV30; D possibly corresponds to TRBD1 (5 bases). The CDR3 covers 16 residues. CDR1 is GTSNPN and CDR2 is SVGIG in the germline V gene (reference sequence). Trimming removed 1 base from V and 5 bases from J, with 20 bases in between. DNA for the CDR3: TGTGCCTGGAGTGCAAAAACCAAAGACAGAAATTATGGCTACACCTTC. It codes for CAWSAKTKDRNYGYTF.

The chain carries TRBV19 and TRBJ1-3; unclear D gene. This CDR3 is 15 amino acids long. V was cut by 7 bases and J by 2 bases, with 15 bases left in between. Per the germline V gene, CDR1 is LNHDA and CDR2 is SQIVND (reference sequence). Here the CDR3 reads CASTSNAGTGNTIYF. The CDR3 DNA is TGTGCCAGTACCTCAAACGCAGGAACTGGAAACACCATATATTTT.

This clonotype was observed a few times. The chain's CDR3 is CASSADRALYNEQFF. CDR3 nucleotides: TGTGCCAGCAGCGCCGACAGGGCGCTCTACAATGAGCAGTTCTTC. The chain uses TRBV12-3 or TRBV12-4 and TRBJ2-1, with 7 bases fitting TRBD1. There are 15 residues in the CDR3. The V gene end was trimmed by 6 bases and the J gene end by 3 bases; junction bases not matched to a gene: 8.

This clonotype turned up a few times. The chain links TRBV7-9 to TRBJ2-7; D is uncertain. Looked up from germline, CDR1 is SEHNR and CDR2 is FQNEAQ (reference sequence). The V and J ends lost 2 bases and 5 bases respectively, with 13 bases between them. The length of the CDR3 is 14 residues. CDR3 in DNA: TGTGCCAGCAGCTTAACCGGACCGGGCAACGAGCAGTACTTC. Translated, it gives CASSLTGPGNEQYF.

The table lists this clonotype with a few counts. This chain connects TRBV30 to TRBJ2-1, with TRBD2 matching 7 bases. This CDR3 region has 15 residues. The ends lost 2 bases at V and 3 bases at J; junction bases unmatched: 7. The germline V gene encodes CDR1 GTSNPN and CDR2 SVGIG (reference sequence). The CDR3: CAWSPLANDYNEQFF. The CDR3, as DNA: TGTGCCTGGAGTCCACTAGCGAACGACTACAATGAGCAGTTCTTC. Filled out from reference TRBV30 and TRBJ2-1, the complete variable domain reads SQTIHQWPATLVQPVGSPLSLECTVEGTSNPNLYWYRQAAGRGLQLLFYSVGIGQISSEVPQNLSASRPQDRQFILSSKKLLLSDSGFYLCAWSPLANDYNEQFFGPGTRLTVL.

The CDR3 spells CASVGLVLLYF. CDR3 bases: TGTGCCAGCGTGGGACTAGTCCTCCTGTACTTC. The chain couples TRBV2 to TRBJ2-7, with 8 bases fitting TRBD2. Germline assignment: CDR1 SNHLY and CDR2 FYNNEI. V lost 8 bases and J lost 12; bases outside the gene matches: 9. This CDR3 has 11 amino acids.

The genes are TRBV11-3 and TRBJ2-5, with TRBD1 identical over 12 bases. The length of the CDR3 is 15 residues. Germline assignment: CDR1 SGHNT and CDR2 YENEEA. V shed 5 bases and J 4 bases; nucleotides not matched to a gene: 5. CDR3 in amino acids: CASSRGQGASETQYF. The CDR3 nucleotides are TGTGCCAGCAGCCGGGGACAGGGGGCATCAGAGACCCAGTACTTC. The variable domain in full, completed from reference TRBV11-3 and TRBJ2-5, reads EAGVVQSPRYKIIEKKQPVAFWCNPISGHNTLYWYLQNLGQGPELLIRYENEEAVDDSQLPKDRFSAERLKGVDSTLKIQPAELGDSAVYLCASSRGQGASETQYFGPGTRLLVL.

V is TRBV12-3 or TRBV12-4 and J is TRBJ2-2, with D perhaps TRBD1 (5 bases). The CDR3 covers 14 residues. V dropped 6 bases and J dropped 6 bases, with 14 bases sitting between them. Written as DNA, the CDR3 is TGTGCCAGCAGCCGCCTCCAGGGATCCGGGGAGCTGTTTTTT. This sequence encodes CASSRLQGSGELFF.

As DNA, the CDR3 is TGTGCCAGCAGCCTTAGCGGGGTCCGCGGAGATACGCAGTATTTT. Translated, it gives CASSLSGVRGDTQYF. V is TRBV14 and J is TRBJ2-3, with 8 bases lining up with TRBD2. After removal of 4 bases from V and 5 bases from J, the junction contained 8 bases not matched to a gene. Germline CDR1 reads SGHDN; CDR2 reads FVKESK. The CDR3 is 15 amino acids. The full variable domain, with the rest looked up from reference TRBV14 and TRBJ2-3, is EAGVTQFPSHSVIEKGQTVTLRCDPISGHDNLYWYRRVMGKEIKFLLHFVKESKQDESGMPNNRFLAERTGGTYSTLKVQPAELEDSGVYFCASSLSGVRGDTQYFGPGTRLTVL.

CDR3 sequence reads: CASSQDTETQYF. The CDR3 nucleotides read TGTGCCAGCAGCCAAGATACAGAGACCCAGTACTTC. The chain links TRBV4-2 to TRBJ2-5; D is ambiguous. The CDR3 extends over 12 amino acids. Trimming cost V 0 bases and J 4 bases, with 3 bases left between them. Germline V CDR1 and CDR2: LGHNA, YNFKEQ.

The chain employs TRBV7-9 and TRBJ1-2, with D possibly TRBD1 on 5 matching bases. From germline, CDR1 is SEHNR and CDR2 FQNEAQ (reference sequence). The CDR3 has 13 residues. Trimming pared 5 bases from V and 2 bases from J, leaving 9 bases between. CDR3 sequence: CASSPGANYGYTF. The CDR3 DNA is TGTGCCAGCAGCCCCGGGGCGAACTATGGCTACACCTTC. The full variable domain, with the rest looked up from reference TRBV7-9 and TRBJ1-2, is DTGVSQNPRHKITKRGQNVTFRCDPISEHNRLYWYRQTLGQGPEFLTYFQNEAQLEKSRLLSDRFSAERPKGSFSTLEIQRTEQGDSAMYLCASSPGANYGYTFGSGTRLTVV.

The chain is built from TRBV7-9 and TRBJ2-1, with D perhaps matching TRBD1 or TRBD2 (5 bases each). The CDR3 is 16 amino acids. Germline CDR1 and CDR2: SEHNR and FQNEAQ (reference sequence). Trimming removed 2 bases from V and 0 bases from J, with 11 bases in between. For the CDR3, the DNA is TGTGCCAGCAGCTTAACTCATGGGGGCTCCTACAATGAGCAGTTCTTC. Protein: CASSLTHGGSYNEQFF. Combining the CDR3 with reference TRBV7-9 and TRBJ2-1 gives the whole variable domain DTGVSQNPRHKITKRGQNVTFRCDPISEHNRLYWYRQTLGQGPEFLTYFQNEAQLEKSRLLSDRFSAERPKGSFSTLEIQRTEQGDSAMYLCASSLTHGGSYNEQFFGPGTRLTVL.

The table lists this clonotype with a few counts. The V gene is TRBV5-6, the J gene TRBJ2-7; 9 nucleotides line up with TRBD2. The CDR3 consists of 16 residues. J was trimmed by 2 bases and V by 4 bases; bases with no gene match: 10. The germline gives CDR1 SGHDT, CDR2 YYEEEE. The CDR3 DNA reads as TGTGCCAGCAGCCAACTTAGCGGGAGCTCCCCCTACGAGCAGTACTTC. As protein: CASSQLSGSSPYEQYF.

The genes are TRBV7-2 and TRBJ2-4; D is undetermined. Germline V gene sequence: CDR1 SGHTA, CDR2 FQGNSA. The CDR3 consists of 12 residues. The V gene lost 0 bases and the J gene lost 6 bases, with 3 bases spanning the gap. CDR3 sequence reads: CASSLAPNIQYF. The CDR3 DNA reads as TGTGCCAGCAGCTTAGCCCCAAACATTCAGTACTTC.

This clonotype was seen more than once but under ten times. The V and J genes are TRBV5-1 and TRBJ2-1; either TRBD1 or TRBD2 may fit D (5 bases each). Germline loops: CDR1 SGHRS, CDR2 YFSETQ. The CDR3 contains 14 residues. Trimming removed 4 bases at V and 15 bases at J, with 23 bases between. CDR3 region: CASSRWDLKKRLFF. The CDR3 DNA follows: TGCGCCAGCAGCCGATGGGACCTAAAGAAACGGCTGTTCTTC.

Remarks on this clonotype: At one boundary the junction diverges from the germline segment, which might be a read error. The chain links TRBV4-3 to TRBJ2-1; 8 bases are shared with TRBD1. This CDR3 region has 15 residues. Germline CDR1 is LGHNA and CDR2 is YSLEER. CDR3 in amino acids: CVSSQGGTGQETQFF. For the CDR3, the DNA is TGCGTCAGCAGCCAAGGAGGGACAGGACAAGAGACCCAGTTCTTC.

The chain uses TRBV10-2 and TRBJ2-7, with D unresolved. Trimming pared 2 bases from V and 2 bases from J, leaving 13 bases between. This CDR3 is 15 amino acids long. Germline lookup yields CDR1 WSHSY and CDR2 SAAADI. In DNA form, the CDR3 reads TGCGCCAGCAGTGAGATGGGCGGACCGCCCTACGAGCAGTACTTC. This codes for CASSEMGGPPYEQYF.

The genes are TRBV3-1 and TRBJ1-2; unclear D gene. Trimming shortened V by 1 base and J by 4 bases, and 7 bases separated the two germline ends. CDR1 is LGHDT, CDR2 YNNKEL, per germline (reference sequence). The CDR3 extends over 13 amino acids. CDR3 coding DNA: TGTGCCAGCAGCCAAGGTGTTGGCTATGGCTACACCTTC. Translating it yields CASSQGVGYGYTF.

V gene TRBV5-1 combines with J gene TRBJ2-1, with 9 bases that match TRBD2. Germline lookup yields CDR1 SGHRS and CDR2 YFSETQ. The CDR3 sequence is 16 residues long. With V trimmed by 5 bases and J by 5 bases, 11 bases remained unmatched. The DNA of the CDR3 is TGCGCCAGCAGTGGGGGACTAGCCCTACTCCACAATGAGCAGTTCTTC. Translated, it gives CASSGGLALLHNEQFF.

Turning to this clonotype: At one of its ends the junction is not consistent with the germline gene, which may arise from a read error. The chain carries TRBV12-5 and TRBJ2-5; D possibly corresponds to TRBD1 (5 bases). Looked up from germline, CDR1 is LGHNT and CDR2 is FRNRAP. This CDR3 is 18 amino acids long. The CDR3 nucleotides are TGTGCTAGTGCTCAAAATACAGCCCCCTCACAGGTGGCCAACGAGCAGTGCTTC. It is translated as CASAQNTAPSQVANEQCF.

V gene TRBV29-1 combines with J gene TRBJ2-7, with 8 bases identical to TRBD1. Looked up from germline, CDR1 is SQVTM and CDR2 is ANQGSEA. J gave up 3 bases and V 4 bases, and 5 bases lay outside the gene matches. The CDR3 has 13 residues. CDR3 residues: CSVVVTGDYEQYF. The CDR3 coding sequence is TGCAGCGTTGTCGTGACAGGGGACTACGAGCAGTACTTC.